What follows describes a single T cell receptor beta chain. It was with 60 Vbeta and 13 Jbeta primers that the PCR ran. Sequenced by immunoSEQ multiplex PCR; TCRdb stores in-frame clones only, minus some. The sample contains some 110,000 clones, roughly three quarters of which appear only once. In germline, CDR1 is SGHTA, CDR2 FQGNSA. V was clipped by 5 bases and J by 7 bases; unmatched bases: 18. The CDR3 is 18 amino acids. The sample comes from a study of cytomegalovirus exposure and HLA in healthy donors. Background on the study: HLA-typed donors were the source of 80 million to 90 million unique TCRs, which an early data release held.

Though nominally healthy at sampling, donors likely had unrecorded immune exposures. The source material was PBMCs. The chain combines TRBV7-2 with TRBJ2-1; 9 bases match TRBD2. The sequence was collected from a woman aged 25 to 45 in good health and CMV-seronegative. CDR3 DNA: TGTGCCAGCAGCCCCCGCAGGAACGGAGCGGGAGGATCAAATGAGCAGTTCTTC. It specifies CASSPRRNGAGGSNEQFF.